This record covers a single T cell receptor beta chain. This sample also contains other DNA sequences that code for the same CDR3. From germline, CDR1 is SQVTM and CDR2 ANQGSEA. V gave up 6 bases and J gave up 5 bases, with 11 bases separating them. The length of the CDR3 is 11 residues. The data derive from a study of blood T cell repertoires in COVID-19. Whole-study context: Samples taken during acute and convalescent COVID-19 were collected in the United States, Italy and Spain.

Profiled with immunoSEQ multiplex PCR; TCRdb holds only in-frame clones, not every one. This table has roughly 220,000 clones, 70% to 85% appearing once. Input material: PBMCs or T cells enriched from blood (not recorded which). The receptor comes from a middle-aged woman with acute COVID-19. This sequence joins TRBV29-1 and TRBJ2-7; TRBD1 might be the D (5 bases). For the CDR3, the DNA is TGCAGCGTCGGCCAGGGAAACGAGCAGTACTTC. It yields the protein CSVGQGNEQYF.